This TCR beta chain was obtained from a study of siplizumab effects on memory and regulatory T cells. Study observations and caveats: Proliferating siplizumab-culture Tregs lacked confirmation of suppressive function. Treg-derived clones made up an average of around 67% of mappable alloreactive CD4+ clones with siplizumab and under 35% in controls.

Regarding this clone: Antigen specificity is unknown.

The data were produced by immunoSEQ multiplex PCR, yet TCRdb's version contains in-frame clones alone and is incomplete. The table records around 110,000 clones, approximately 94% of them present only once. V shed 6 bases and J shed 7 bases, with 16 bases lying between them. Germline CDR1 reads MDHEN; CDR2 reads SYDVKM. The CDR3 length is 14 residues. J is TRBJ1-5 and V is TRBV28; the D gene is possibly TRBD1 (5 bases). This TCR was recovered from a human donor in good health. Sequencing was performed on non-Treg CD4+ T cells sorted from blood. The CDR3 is CASRKVSEGQPQHF. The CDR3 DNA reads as TGTGCCAGCAGGAAAGTTTCTGAGGGGCAGCCCCAGCATTTT.